The present entry profiles one T cell receptor beta chain with its context. This may be a read error, as it is one base from a much larger clone. J lost 6 bases, V lost 5 bases, and 7 bases had no gene match. Germline CDR1 is SGHTA and CDR2 is FQGNSA. The CDR3 loop spans 14 amino acids. TCRdb recomputed calls from the 5' RACE reads with MiXCR, one row per CDR3 protein. The data show tens of thousands of distinct CDR3 sequences, 28% seen once. Purified naive CD4+ T cells were depleted of CD25+ Tregs. This clonotype was obtained from a female donor with breast cancer. The V call is TRBV7-2, the J call TRBJ2-3, with TRBD2 identical over 8 bases. Sequencing input: naive CD4+ T cells sorted from blood. Described subset: naive CD4+ T cells, CD4+CD45RA+CD25-. CDR3 protein: CASSESGSGDTQYF. CDR3 DNA sequence: TGTGCCAGCAGCGAAAGCGGGAGTGGGGATACGCAGTATTTT.